What follows are 19 T cell receptor beta chains derived from one specimen sequenced in a study of blood T cell repertoires in COVID-19. Here immunoSEQ multiplex PCR was the method, and the copy in TCRdb shows in-frame clones only, minus some. Of about 200,000 clones listed, around 92% are singletons. Material: PBMCs or T cells enriched from blood (not recorded which). The receptor set was obtained from a woman in her late teens or twenties who had recovered from COVID-19.

V is TRBV28 and J is TRBJ1-5; weak D call: TRBD1 (6 bases). The ends were cut back, 7 bases at V and 6 bases at J, with 16 bases in the middle. The germline gives CDR1 MDHEN, CDR2 SYDVKM. CDR3 length: 14 residues. CDR3 coding DNA: TGTGCCAGCATAACGGGGATAGGGGGTCAGCCCCAGCATTTT. This gives the protein CASITGIGGQPQHF.

The rearrangement uses TRBV28 and TRBJ1-1, with 7 bases that match TRBD1. Germline CDR1 MDHEN, CDR2 SYDVKM. Trimming at V came to 5 bases and at J to 6 bases, leaving 15 bases not matched to a gene. The CDR3 length is 16 residues. The CDR3 sequence is CASSPGARQGGSEAFF. DNA for the CDR3: TGTGCCAGCAGTCCCGGAGCCCGACAGGGTGGGTCTGAAGCTTTCTTT.

Remarks on this clone: Other DNA sequences in the same sample also yield this CDR3. The chain uses TRBV5-1 and TRBJ2-7; the match to TRBD2 covers 8 bases. The ends lost 0 bases at V and 2 bases at J; junction bases unmatched: 4. The CDR3 is 15 residues long. Germline V CDR1 and CDR2: SGHRS, YFSETQ. The CDR3, as DNA: TGCGCCAGCAGCTTGGGTGGGCGGGGGGCCTACGAGCAGTACTTC. This encodes CASSLGGRGAYEQYF.

The rearrangement uses TRBV12-3 or TRBV12-4 and TRBJ1-1; the D is unclear. The V gene lost 3 bases and the J gene lost 2 bases, with 4 bases spanning the gap. The CDR3 sequence is 12 residues long. The CDR3 DNA is TGTGCCAGCAGTTTTAGTAACACTGAAGCTTTCTTT. Translated, it gives CASSFSNTEAFF.

The V gene is TRBV12-1, the J gene TRBJ2-3; whether TRBD2, the table's D call, matches the DNA was not checked. TRBV12-1 is classified as a pseudogene. CDR3 size: 15 residues. CDR3 in amino acids: CASSPGGGNTDTQYF. The CDR3 coding sequence is TGTGCCAGCAGCCCCGGCGGGGGTAACACAGATACGCAGTATTTT.

The gene calls are TRBV10-1 and TRBJ2-1; a weak D match, TRBD1 (6 bases). Between the trimmed V and J ends, which lost 6 bases and 10 bases, there was a span of 19 bases. Per germline, CDR1 WNHNN and CDR2 SYGVQD (reference sequence). The CDR3 has 14 amino acids. The CDR3 DNA is TGCGCCAGCAGCTCCGGGACAATGGCGCGAGAGCAGTTCTTC. Protein: CASSSGTMAREQFF.

This chain connects TRBV5-1 to TRBJ2-3; the D gene is possibly TRBD2 (6 bases). The V end was cut by 0 bases, the J end by 1 base, with 9 bases between. This CDR3 region has 15 residues. Germline loops: CDR1 SGHRS, CDR2 YFSETQ. The CDR3 region has the DNA TGCGCCAGCAGCTTGGAATCGGGGGGCACAGATACGCAGTATTTT. Its protein product is CASSLESGGTDTQYF. The whole variable domain, filled in from reference TRBV5-1 and TRBJ2-3, reads KAGVTQTPRYLIKTRGQQVTLSCSPISGHRSVSWYQQTPGQGLQFLFEYFSETQRNKGNFPGRFSGRQFSNSRSEMNVSTLELGDSALYLCASSLESGGTDTQYFGPGTRLTVL.

The chain carries TRBV2 and TRBJ1-1, with 7 positions matching TRBD1. The CDR3 sequence is 14 residues long. Germline V gene lookup returns CDR1 SNHLY and CDR2 FYNNEI. V trimming: 3 bases; J trimming: 10 bases; junction bases outside the gene matches: 11. The CDR3 coding sequence is TGTGCCAGCAGTGAGAAGGGACAGCCAGTGTTAGCTTTCTTT. Protein: CASSEKGQPVLAFF.

The chain links TRBV18 to TRBJ1-2; TRBD1 matches 10 bases. This CDR3 is 16 amino acids long. Germline CDR1 KGHSH, CDR2 LQKENI. J gave up 8 bases and V 5 bases, and 14 bases lay outside the gene matches. The CDR3 loop is CASSGISTGTGEGYTF. CDR3 coding DNA: TGTGCCAGCTCAGGTATCTCTACCGGGACAGGGGAAGGCTACACCTTC.

The gene calls are TRBV28 and TRBJ1-3; 7 bases are a match to TRBD1. CDR1 MDHEN and CDR2 SYDVKM come from the germline V gene. Trimming took 0 bases from V and 0 from J; bases not matched to a gene: 2. There are 16 residues in the CDR3. The CDR3: CASSLWGQSSGNTIYF. In nucleotides, the CDR3 is TGTGCCAGCAGTTTATGGGGACAGTCCTCTGGAAACACCATATATTTT.

The rearrangement joins TRBV27 to TRBJ1-6; possible D gene TRBD1, 6 bases. This CDR3 has 14 amino acids. With 5 bases removed from V and 8 bases from J, the gap between germline ends came to 13 bases. Germline loops: CDR1 MNHEY, CDR2 SMNVEV (reference sequence). DNA for the CDR3: TGTGCCAGCAGTATACAGGGTTCGCATTCACCCCTCCACTTT. Residues: CASSIQGSHSPLHF.

V gene TRBV29-1 combines with J gene TRBJ1-2; D perhaps matches TRBD1 (6 bases). This CDR3 has 11 amino acids. V dropped 4 bases and J dropped 7 bases, with 10 bases sitting between them. Germline CDR1 is SQVTM and CDR2 is ANQGSEA. DNA for the CDR3: TGCAGCGTTGGAGCAGGGGCTGGCTACACCTTC. This codes for CSVGAGAGYTF.

The chain combines TRBV28 with TRBJ1-2; the D gene is possibly TRBD1 (5 bases). This CDR3 contains 13 residues. V shed 10 bases and J shed 1 base, with 13 bases lying between them. Germline V gives CDR1 MDHEN, CDR2 SYDVKM. The DNA for the CDR3 is TGTGCCACCAGGGCCCCTAGTAACTATGGCTACACCTTC. Its protein is CATRAPSNYGYTF.

J is TRBJ1-2 and V is TRBV7-8; maybe TRBD1 (5 bases). This CDR3 has 12 residues. The germline CDR1 and CDR2 sequences are SGHVS and FQNEAQ. Trimming stripped 5 bases from V and 7 bases from J, with 11 bases between. CDR3 protein: CASSRDRSGYTF. DNA of the CDR3: TGTGCCAGCAGCCGTGACAGAAGTGGCTACACCTTC.

This sequence joins TRBV5-1 and TRBJ1-2; 7 bases line up with TRBD1. V shed 4 bases, J shed 4 bases, and the junction held 1 base outside the gene matches. Germline V gene data show CDR1 as SGHRS and CDR2 as YFSETQ. The CDR3 consists of 12 residues. The CDR3 spells CASSGTAYGYTF. The CDR3 nucleotides are TGCGCCAGCAGCGGGACAGCCTATGGCTACACCTTC.

The rearrangement joins TRBV18 to TRBJ1-5, with 10 bases aligning to TRBD1. This CDR3 contains 18 residues. The germline CDR1 and CDR2 sequences are KGHSH and LQKENI. Losses at the gene ends were 4 bases for V and 3 bases for J; bases not matched to a gene: 12. Here the CDR3 DNA reads TGTGCCAGCTCACGGGGAGGGACAGGGGTTGGCCCCAATCAGCCCCAGCATTTT. Translated, it gives CASSRGGTGVGPNQPQHF.

The chain joins TRBV28 to TRBJ2-6; tentatively, D is TRBD1 (6 bases). The V end lost 0 bases, the J end lost 2 bases, and 14 bases lay between the germline ends. This CDR3 is 18 amino acids long. Germline V CDR1 and CDR2: MDHEN, SYDVKM. The CDR3 coding sequence is TGTGCCAGCAGTTTATGGTCAGAGGGACATACTGGGGCCAACGTCCTGACTTTC. This gives the protein CASSLWSEGHTGANVLTF.

Written as DNA, the CDR3 is TGTGCCACCAGTGATTCCGGGACTAGCGGGGTCAATGAGCAGTTCTTC. Protein: CATSDSGTSGVNEQFF. The rearrangement links TRBV24-1 to TRBJ2-1; 13 bases are a match to TRBD2. The CDR3 sequence is 16 residues long. Trimming at V came to 2 bases and at J to 6 bases, leaving 3 bases not matched to a gene. The germline CDR1 and CDR2 sequences are KGHDR and SFDVKD.

This chain connects TRBV7-8 to TRBJ1-5, with a possible D match to TRBD1 (5 bases). V was cut by 5 bases and J by 7 bases, with 9 bases left in between. CDR1 is SGHVS and CDR2 is FQNEAQ in the germline V gene. The CDR3 consists of 12 residues. CDR3 amino acids: CASSLRGQPQHF. CDR3 DNA sequence: TGTGCCAGCAGCCTTCGGGGGCAGCCCCAGCATTTT.